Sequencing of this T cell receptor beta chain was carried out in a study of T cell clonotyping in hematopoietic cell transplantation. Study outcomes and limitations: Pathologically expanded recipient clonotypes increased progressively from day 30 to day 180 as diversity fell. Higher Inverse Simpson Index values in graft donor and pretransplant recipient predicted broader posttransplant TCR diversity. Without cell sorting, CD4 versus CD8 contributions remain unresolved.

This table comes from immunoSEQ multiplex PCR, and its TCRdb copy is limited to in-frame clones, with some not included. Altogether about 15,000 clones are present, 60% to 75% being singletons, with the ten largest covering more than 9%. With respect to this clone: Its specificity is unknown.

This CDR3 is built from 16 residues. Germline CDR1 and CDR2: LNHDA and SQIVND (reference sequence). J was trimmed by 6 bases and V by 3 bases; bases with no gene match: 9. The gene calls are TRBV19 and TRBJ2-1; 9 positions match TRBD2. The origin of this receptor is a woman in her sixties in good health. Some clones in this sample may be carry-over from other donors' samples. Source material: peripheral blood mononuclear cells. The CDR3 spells CASSIWMAGGGNEQFF. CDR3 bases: TGTGCCAGTAGTATTTGGATGGCGGGAGGGGGCAATGAGCAGTTCTTC. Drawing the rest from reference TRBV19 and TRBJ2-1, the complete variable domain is DGGITQSPKYLFRKEGQNVTLSCEQNLNHDAMYWYRQDPGQGLRLIYYSQIVNDFQKGDIAEGYSVSREKKESFPLTVTSAQKNPTAFYLCASSIWMAGGGNEQFFGPGTRLTVL.